These 4 T cell receptor beta chains originate from one sample sequenced in a study of shared clonotypes between healthy human individuals. This table comes from immunoSEQ multiplex PCR, and its TCRdb copy is limited to in-frame clones, with some not included. This table has millions of clones, around nine tenths appearing once. The sample was naive CD4+ T cells sorted from blood. Subset in this sample: CD45RA+ positively selected. The origin of the receptors is a man aged 18 to 29 in good health.

The genes are TRBV6-5 and TRBJ1-1; the D gene is possibly TRBD1 (5 bases). The CDR3 is made up of 15 amino acids. Between the trimmed V and J ends, which lost 10 bases and 5 bases, there was a span of 23 bases. The V gene's germline CDR1 is MNHEY and CDR2 SVGAGI. The CDR3 region has the DNA TGTGCCACCAAGGAGATGGTGGCAGGGCGGACTGAAGCTTTCTTT. As protein: CATKEMVAGRTEAFF.

This chain links TRBV28 with TRBJ1-1; TRBD1 is a possible D gene (5 bases). CDR1 is MDHEN and CDR2 is SYDVKM in the germline V gene. V lost 5 bases to trimming and J lost 3 bases, with 16 bases between them. This CDR3 region has 15 residues. The CDR3 spells CASSTPWGGDTEAFF. CDR3 in DNA: TGTGCCAGCAGTACGCCTTGGGGGGGGGACACTGAAGCTTTCTTT.

The chain is built from TRBV18 and TRBJ1-4; D is perhaps TRBD1 (5 bases). With 2 bases removed from V and 3 bases from J, the gap between germline ends came to 13 bases. Germline CDR1 and CDR2: KGHSH and LQKENI. CDR3 length: 16 residues. For the CDR3, the DNA is TGTGCCAGCTCACCAGGGGCTACGGTGGCTAATGAAAAACTGTTTTTT. Translating it yields CASSPGATVANEKLFF.

This clone has just one count. The chain has TRBV28 and TRBJ1-2; maybe TRBD1 (6 bases). The V gene lost 7 bases and the J gene lost 8 bases, with 23 bases spanning the gap. Germline loops: CDR1 MDHEN, CDR2 SYDVKM. There are 15 residues in the CDR3. This CDR3 reads CASTYATGFLGGYTF. The CDR3, as DNA: TGTGCCAGCACATACGCCACAGGGTTTTTGGGGGGCTACACCTTC.